This T cell receptor beta chain was observed in a study of long-term antiretroviral therapy in people with HIV (dated 2022 in TCRdb). In the study overall: The earliest samples were collected approximately a decade before the 2015 WHO recommendation for immediate ART, a period when ART was typically delayed until CD4 counts fell. This retrospective serial study examined whether starting ART and sustained HIV suppression were associated with changes in the composition and diversity of the TRB repertoire in peripheral blood. The cohort contributed roughly 190 cryopreserved PBMC samples from fewer than 35 adults with confirmed HIV infection, collected serially over a mean of approximately 6 years (range 1-12). Among the 30 or so participants with HIV, ten to twelve were female. No cross-contamination during QIAcube processing turned up in test extractions that ran a monoclonal T-cell line alongside more than 30 polyclonal samples. Overall study results and their limits: Starting ART was linked to a significant rise in TRB diversity, yet even after long-term ART the diversity remained significantly lower than in transplant donor controls. The samples were dated from the mid-2000s to the late 2010s, and the ART regimens that were used may be less effective than current ART regimens. No data were available on ART adherence, viral resistance or therapy changes, limiting inferences about post-ART repertoire changes. Limited PBMC availability meant only the TCR beta chain was sequenced, without alpha chain pairing. HIV repertoires had narrower CDR3 length ranges than controls, and the network structure suggested an antigen-experienced repertoire that shifted only slightly toward naive after ART. Unsorted PBMC were profiled instead of sorted CD4+ and CD8+ T cells because pre-ART samples had limited cell numbers. Expanded TRB clones identified before ART initiation dominated the repertoire across all time points, though the dominance fluctuated and decreased in many PLHIV after ART.

The immunoSEQ hsTCRB v3.0 assay was used at survey level resolution for TRB variable region sequencing. The targeted TRB sequencing depth was about 40,000-55,000 T-cell genomes per sample. An Illumina MiSeq with a v3 150-cycle kit was used to sequence the pooled TRB libraries. As for the original processing: Repertoire analysis was run in R within a reproducible Nextflow workflow that covered QC, data transformation and analysis. LymphoSeq2, an R package for exploring AIRR-Seq data, was used to implement the custom analyses. A handful of samples yielding fewer than 5000 total TRB sequences were excluded, leaving 188 analyzed HIV repertoires. Among the 190 or so HIV repertoires that were kept, around 60 were collected before ART initiation and more than 120 were collected after ART initiation. Repertoires were downsampled to 5000 TRB nucleotide sequences, and summary statistics were averaged over 100 downsampling iterations. The analysis kept only TRB sequences whose CDR3 regions were at least seven amino acids long. Diversity was measured with a Shannon entropy-derived clonality score and the Gini coefficient. Repertoire networks linked the top 5000 CDR3 amino acid sequences whenever two sequences differed by an edit distance of one. Antigen specificity groups and MHC restriction were predicted for TRB CDR3 amino acid sequences with GLIPH2. CDR3 amino acid sequences were matched against VDJdb and McPAS-TCR to flag known CMV, EBV, HIV or tissue antigen associations. Pre-ART, post-ART and control groups were compared with Wilcoxon signed-rank tests and Holm-Bonferroni correction. What TCRdb holds here is the immuneACCESS table cut down to in-frame rearrangements. Part of the clones is not present; checked against another copy, under half of the missing clones reflect an unresolved V gene, and the others are unexplained. Clone size and V and J calls were adopted from that table, with D and trimming inferred from the DNA. This sample is represented by about 13,000 clones; around 82% of them were singletons. The ten largest clones represent roughly 13% of the sample.

To be included, a participant needed at least one PBMC sample from before ART initiation plus at least two post-ART samples. Treatment was received in the United States of America by all participants with HIV. Before DNA extraction, cryopreserved samples of 1-10 million PBMC were thawed and washed. At the time of the earliest PBMC sample, participants with HIV were aged between about 20 and 60 years. Per participant, PBMC samples came from 1-4 timepoints prior to ART initiation and 2-8 timepoints following ART initiation, for a median of 7 samples. Serial HIV viral load, CD4+ T-cell count, ART history and demographic data were obtained for every participant. Using a Qiagen kit on a QIAcube, genomic DNA was extracted from unsorted PBMC, with samples processed in batches of 12. For this chain, trimming is 6 bases at the V end and 4 bases at the J end, and the number of junction bases without a gene match is 4. From its cysteine to its phenylalanine, the CDR3 spans 14 amino acids. Only the CDR3 portion is preserved as DNA: 42 bases, with reading frame beginning at the first base. CDR1 and CDR2, looked up from the germline V gene, are SQVTM and ANQGSEA.

As concerns this clone: The antigen this receptor binds is unknown. No per-base quality is available; no much larger clone lies one base away.

The sample in question was unsorted PBMCs, obtained 1.3 years after starting antiretroviral therapy. The receptor comes from a woman younger than 30 with HIV. The rearrangement joined TRBV29-1 to TRBJ2-2; 11 bases in the middle match TRBD1. This receptor has the CDR3 CSVGTGGPTGELFF. Read as DNA, the sequence is TGCAGCGTCGGGACAGGGGGACCCACCGGGGAGCTGTTTTTT.